These 9 T cell receptor beta chains came from one sample sequenced in a study of blood T cell repertoires in COVID-19. Some clones are missing from TCRdb's copy, which holds only in-frame ones; the method was immunoSEQ multiplex PCR. In the table there are tens of thousands of clones, 86% of which are singletons. Specimen: peripheral blood. Receptor source: a man under 40 with acute or convalescent COVID-19.

CDR3 residues: CASKGEYESGELFF. The CDR3 coding sequence is TGTGCCAGCAAGGGGGAGTATGAGTCCGGGGAGCTGTTTTTT. The gene calls are TRBV6-5 and TRBJ2-2, with TRBD1 as a possible D gene (6 bases). Germline CDR1 is MNHEY and CDR2 is SVGAGI. The CDR3 is 14 residues long. V lost 7 bases, J lost 6 bases, and 15 bases lay in between.

J is TRBJ1-5 and V is TRBV3-1 (or the pseudogene TRBV3-2), with a possible D match to TRBD1 (5 bases). In germline, CDR1 is LGHDT, CDR2 YNNKEL (reference sequence). Deletions cut 3 bases from V and 1 base from J, with 10 bases between. This CDR3 has 15 residues. The CDR3 bases are TGTGCCAGCAGCCAGCATCAGGGAAGCAATCAGCCCCAGCATTTT. As protein: CASSQHQGSNQPQHF.

This chain uses TRBV5-1 with TRBJ1-1, with 9 bases fitting TRBD1. The CDR3 covers 15 residues. The germline gives CDR1 SGHRS, CDR2 YFSETQ. V gave up 1 base and J gave up 1 base; unmatched junction bases: 2. The CDR3 DNA reads TGCGCCAGCAGCTTGCGGGGACAGGGGAACACTGAAGCTTTCTTT. The encoded protein is CASSLRGQGNTEAFF.

The genes are TRBV4-1 and TRBJ1-3, with TRBD1 identical over 8 bases. Losses at the gene ends were 1 base for V and 5 bases for J; bases not matched to a gene: 7. The CDR3 covers 16 residues. Germline V gene lookup returns CDR1 MGHRA and CDR2 YSYEKL. The CDR3 DNA sequence: TGCGCCAGCAGCCAAGGCCGGACAGGGTTAAGAAACACCATATATTTT. It yields the protein CASSQGRTGLRNTIYF.

The chain recombines TRBV3-1 (or the pseudogene TRBV3-2) with TRBJ1-5; tentative D call: TRBD1 (5 bases). Germline CDR1 LGHDT, CDR2 YNNKEL (reference sequence). The germline V and J ends were trimmed by 2 bases and 3 bases, with 11 bases remaining between them. CDR3 length equals 15 residues. CDR3 in amino acids: CASSQRQGTNQPQHF. CDR3 DNA: TGTGCCAGCAGCCAACGGCAGGGCACCAATCAGCCCCAGCATTTT.

The V and J genes are TRBV15 and TRBJ2-7; D may be TRBD1 (5 bases). Trimming took 2 bases from V and 3 from J, leaving 11 bases between them. Germline-derived CDR1 and CDR2 are LNHNV and YYDKDF (reference sequence). CDR3 length: 14 amino acids. The CDR3 loop reads CATSRKTGLYEQYF. CDR3 in DNA: TGTGCCACCAGCAGAAAAACAGGCCTCTACGAGCAGTACTTC.

This clone was seen a handful of times. The chain joins TRBV10-1 to TRBJ2-1; 9 nucleotides line up with TRBD2. CDR1 WNHNN and CDR2 SYGVQD come from the germline V gene (reference sequence). Trimming removed 8 bases from V and 2 bases from J; junction bases left unmatched: 7. The length of the CDR3 is 15 residues. The CDR3 nucleotides read TGCGCCAGCTCCCCGGGACTAGCCACCTACAATGAGCAGTTCTTC. Its translation is CASSPGLATYNEQFF.

This chain links TRBV21-1 with TRBJ2-3; the table's D call, TRBD2, was not checked against the DNA. TRBV21-1 is listed as a pseudogene. The CDR3 totals 16 residues. This CDR3 reads CASIPGSGSRTDTQYF. The CDR3 coding sequence is TGTGCCAGCATCCCCGGGAGCGGGAGTCGCACAGATACGCAGTATTTT.

This sequence joins TRBV19 and TRBJ1-1, with D tentatively TRBD1 (5 bases). Trimming stripped 3 bases from V and 6 bases from J, with 20 bases between. Germline-derived CDR1 and CDR2 are LNHDA and SQIVND (reference sequence). The CDR3 is made up of 16 amino acids. CDR3 in DNA: TGTGCCAGTAGTATGGGGCAAATGGGCACTCGTGCTGAAGCTTTCTTT. As protein: CASSMGQMGTRAEAFF.